This T cell receptor beta chain was recovered during a study of T cell changes during pregnancy in multiple sclerosis. The CDR3 extends over 13 amino acids. Germline V gene sequence: CDR1 SGHAT, CDR2 FQNNGV. The V gene lost 10 bases and the J gene lost 2 bases, with 12 bases spanning the gap. TCRdb's table, derived via immunoSEQ multiplex PCR, lists solely in-frame clones and lacks some. The table lists around 60,000 clones, over 95% of them singletons. Source: CD8+ T cells from peripheral blood mononuclear cells, taken after pregnancy. The source is a female donor with multiple sclerosis, enrolled in a pregnancy study. The chain uses TRBV11-2 and TRBJ2-4; maybe TRBD1 (6 bases). DNA of the CDR3: TGTGCCACAGCGGACAGTACCAAAAACATTCAGTACTTC. Translation gives CATADSTKNIQYF.